This T cell receptor (beta chain) was sequenced for a study of regulatory T cells in long-lasting Graves disease. Sample time point: newly diagnosed GD, antithyroid drugs for less than 3 months. Preparation of the TCR library used RNA extracted from PBMCs. This clonotype was observed a few times. Between the trimmed V and J ends, which lost 6 bases and 7 bases, there was a span of 15 bases. CDR3 length equals 13 residues. HTBI primers from iRepertoire and Arm-PCR of CDR3 regions yielded the TCR beta libraries. MiXCR, applied by TCRdb to the multiplex PCR reads, yields one record per CDR3 protein. The sample has 350,000 to 500,000 distinct CDR3 sequences, around 15% seen once; the top ten hold roughly 15%. The same sample was also studied in work on T cells in Graves' hyperthyroidism and ophthalmopathy. That work contributes: Disease duration under 2 months; hyperthyroidism patients were aged 18 to 65.

Specimen: peripheral blood mononuclear cells (PBMCs), collected at new diagnosis, from a patient treated with antithyroid drugs. This clonotype originated in a woman aged 45-60 years with Graves disease. This chain connects TRBV12-3 or TRBV12-4 to TRBJ2-5; possible D gene TRBD1, 6 bases. CDR3 protein: CASSQGIGGTQYF. CDR3 DNA sequence: TGTGCCAGCAGCCAGGGGATAGGAGGGACCCAGTACTTC.